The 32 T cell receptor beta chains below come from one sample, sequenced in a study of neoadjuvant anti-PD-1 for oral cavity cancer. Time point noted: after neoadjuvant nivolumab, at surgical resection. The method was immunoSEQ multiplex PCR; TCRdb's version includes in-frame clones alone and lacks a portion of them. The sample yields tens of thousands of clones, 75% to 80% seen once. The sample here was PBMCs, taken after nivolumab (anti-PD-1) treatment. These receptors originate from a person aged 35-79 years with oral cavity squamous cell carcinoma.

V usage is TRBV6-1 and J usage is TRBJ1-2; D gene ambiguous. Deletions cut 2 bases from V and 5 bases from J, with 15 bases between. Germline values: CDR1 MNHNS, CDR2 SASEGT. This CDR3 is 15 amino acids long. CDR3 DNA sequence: TGTGCCAGCAGTGAACAATACATGGGGTCTTATGGCTACACCTTC. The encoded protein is CASSEQYMGSYGYTF.

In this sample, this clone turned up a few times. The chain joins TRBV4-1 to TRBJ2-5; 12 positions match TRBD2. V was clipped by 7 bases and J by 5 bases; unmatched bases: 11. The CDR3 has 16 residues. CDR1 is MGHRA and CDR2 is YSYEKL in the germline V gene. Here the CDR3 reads CASTLTSGGPGETQYF. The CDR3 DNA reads TGCGCCAGCACCCTGACTAGCGGGGGACCCGGGGAGACCCAGTACTTC.

Here the CDR3 DNA reads TGTGCCAGCAGTGCATCCGGGCGGATGAACACTGAAGCTTTCTTT. Amino acids: CASSASGRMNTEAFF. The chain is built from TRBV27 and TRBJ1-1, with D unresolved. The CDR3 consists of 15 residues. CDR1 is MNHEY, CDR2 SMNVEV, per germline (reference sequence). V was pared by 5 bases and J by 0 bases, with 13 bases between.

Here the CDR3 DNA reads TGCAGTGCAGGGGATGAGGGTGGCTACACCTTC. Its translation is CSAGDEGGYTF. The chain carries TRBV20-1 and TRBJ1-2; D is possibly TRBD1 (5 bases). Germline values: CDR1 DFQATT, CDR2 SNEGSKA (reference sequence). The CDR3 length is 11 residues. Between the trimmed V and J ends, which lost 6 bases and 7 bases, there was a span of 12 bases.

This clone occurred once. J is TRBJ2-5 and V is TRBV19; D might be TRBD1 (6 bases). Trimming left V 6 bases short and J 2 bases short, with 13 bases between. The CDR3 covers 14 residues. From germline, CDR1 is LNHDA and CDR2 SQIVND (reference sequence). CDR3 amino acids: CASSPGTPQETQYF. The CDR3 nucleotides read TGTGCCAGTAGCCCCGGGACACCACAAGAGACCCAGTACTTC.

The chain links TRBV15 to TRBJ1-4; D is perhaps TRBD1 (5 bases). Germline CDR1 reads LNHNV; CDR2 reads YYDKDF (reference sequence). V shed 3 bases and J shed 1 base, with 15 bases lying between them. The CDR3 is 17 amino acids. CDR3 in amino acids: CATSRVGVGETNEKLFF. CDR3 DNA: TGTGCCACCAGCAGGGTAGGAGTAGGGGAAACTAATGAAAAACTGTTTTTT.

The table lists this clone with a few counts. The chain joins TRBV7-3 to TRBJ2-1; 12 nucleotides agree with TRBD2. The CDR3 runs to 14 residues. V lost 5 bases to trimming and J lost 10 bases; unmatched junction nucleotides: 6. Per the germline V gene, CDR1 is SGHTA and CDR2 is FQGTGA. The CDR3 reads CASSLLAGGGEQFF. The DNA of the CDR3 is TGTGCCAGCAGCCTCCTAGCGGGAGGGGGGGAGCAGTTCTTC.

The CDR3 coding sequence is TGTGCCACCCCAAGAGGGAGGGTCCTCTTTAACTTAAACATTCAGTACTTC. Protein sequence: CATPRGRVLFNLNIQYF. The J gene is TRBJ2-4, the V gene TRBV21-1; the table's TRBD2 call for D was not verified on the DNA. TRBV21-1 is a listed pseudogene. The CDR3 spans 17 residues.

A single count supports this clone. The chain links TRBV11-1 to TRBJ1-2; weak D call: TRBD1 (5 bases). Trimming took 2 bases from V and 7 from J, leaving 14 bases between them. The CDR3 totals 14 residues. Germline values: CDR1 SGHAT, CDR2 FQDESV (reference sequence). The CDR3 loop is CASSLTGGLSGYTF. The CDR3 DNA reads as TGTGCCAGCAGCTTAACGGGGGGACTCTCTGGCTACACCTTC.

CDR3: CASSEGLAGGTYEQYF. CDR3 sequence (DNA): TGCGCCAGCAGTGAAGGGCTAGCGGGAGGCACCTACGAGCAGTACTTC. This chain uses TRBV10-2 with TRBJ2-7; TRBD2 aligns across 11 bases. The CDR3 is made up of 16 amino acids. In germline, CDR1 is WSHSY, CDR2 SAAADI. V lost 3 bases, J lost 2 bases, and 6 bases stayed unmatched.

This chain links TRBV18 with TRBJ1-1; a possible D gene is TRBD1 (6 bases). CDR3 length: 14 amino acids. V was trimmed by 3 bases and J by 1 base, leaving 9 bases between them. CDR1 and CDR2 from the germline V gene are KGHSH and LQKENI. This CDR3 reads CASSPGQPNTEAFF. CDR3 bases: TGTGCCAGCTCACCTGGACAGCCGAACACTGAAGCTTTCTTT.

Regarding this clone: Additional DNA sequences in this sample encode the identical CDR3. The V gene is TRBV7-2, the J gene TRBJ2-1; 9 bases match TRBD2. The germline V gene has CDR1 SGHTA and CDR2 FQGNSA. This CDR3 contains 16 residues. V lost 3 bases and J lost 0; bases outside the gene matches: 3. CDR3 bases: TGTGCCAGCAGCTTCAGCGGGGGGAGCTCCTACAATGAGCAGTTCTTC. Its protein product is CASSFSGGSSYNEQFF.

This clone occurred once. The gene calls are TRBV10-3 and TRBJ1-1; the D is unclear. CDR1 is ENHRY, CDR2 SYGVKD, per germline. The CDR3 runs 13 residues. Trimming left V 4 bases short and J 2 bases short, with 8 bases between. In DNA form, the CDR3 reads TGTGCCATCAGTGTGACACCTAACACTGAAGCTTTCTTT. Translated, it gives CAISVTPNTEAFF.

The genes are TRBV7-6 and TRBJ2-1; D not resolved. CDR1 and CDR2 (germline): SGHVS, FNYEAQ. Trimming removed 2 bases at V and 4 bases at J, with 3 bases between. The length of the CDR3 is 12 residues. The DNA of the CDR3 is TGTGCCAGCAGCTTACTGTACAATGAGCAGTTCTTC. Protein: CASSLLYNEQFF.

CDR3 loop: CASSGVGDYEQYF. CDR3 DNA sequence: TGTGCCAGCAGTGGCGTGGGAGATTACGAGCAGTACTTC. The genes are TRBV2 and TRBJ2-7, with D possibly being TRBD2 (5 bases). The CDR3 spans 13 residues. V was clipped by 4 bases and J by 4 bases, with 11 bases between them. Germline-derived CDR1 and CDR2 are SNHLY and FYNNEI. Using reference TRBV2 and TRBJ2-7 for the parts outside the CDR3, the full variable domain is EPEVTQTPSHQVTQMGQEVILRCVPISNHLYFYWYRQILGQKVEFLVSFYNNEISEKSEIFDDQFSVERPDGSNFTLKIRSTKLEDSAMYFCASSGVGDYEQYFGPGTRLTVT.

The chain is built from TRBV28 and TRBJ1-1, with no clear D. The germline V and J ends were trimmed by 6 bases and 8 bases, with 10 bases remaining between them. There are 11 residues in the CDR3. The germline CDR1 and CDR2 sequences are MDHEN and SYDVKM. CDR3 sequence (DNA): TGTGCCAGCAGATTACAGTGGGAAGCTTTCTTT. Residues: CASRLQWEAFF. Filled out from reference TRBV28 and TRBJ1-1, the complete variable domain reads DVKVTQSSRYLVKRTGEKVFLECVQDMDHENMFWYRQDPGLGLRLIYFSYDVKMKEKGDIPEGYSVSREKKERFSLILESASTNQTSMYLCASRLQWEAFFGQGTRLTVV.

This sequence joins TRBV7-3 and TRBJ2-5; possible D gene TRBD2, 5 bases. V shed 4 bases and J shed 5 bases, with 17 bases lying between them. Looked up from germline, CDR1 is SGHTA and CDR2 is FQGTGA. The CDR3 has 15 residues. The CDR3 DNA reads TGTGCCAGCAGCTCCGGTCGAATTCCGGGGGAGACCCAGTACTTC. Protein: CASSSGRIPGETQYF.

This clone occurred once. This CDR3 reads CASSPSAPMNTEAFF. The CDR3 nucleotides read TGCGCCAGCAGCCCTTCGGCTCCCATGAACACTGAAGCTTTCTTT. The chain has TRBV5-1 and TRBJ1-1, with no clear D. V was cut by 4 bases and J by 0 bases, with 13 bases left in between. CDR3 length: 15 residues. CDR1 is SGHRS, CDR2 YFSETQ, per germline.

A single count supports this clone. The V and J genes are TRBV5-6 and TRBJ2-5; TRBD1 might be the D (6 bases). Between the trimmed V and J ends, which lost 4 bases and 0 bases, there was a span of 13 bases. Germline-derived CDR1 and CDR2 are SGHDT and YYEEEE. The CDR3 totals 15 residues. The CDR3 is CASSQPTGYQETQYF. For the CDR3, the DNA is TGTGCCAGCAGCCAGCCCACAGGGTACCAAGAGACCCAGTACTTC.

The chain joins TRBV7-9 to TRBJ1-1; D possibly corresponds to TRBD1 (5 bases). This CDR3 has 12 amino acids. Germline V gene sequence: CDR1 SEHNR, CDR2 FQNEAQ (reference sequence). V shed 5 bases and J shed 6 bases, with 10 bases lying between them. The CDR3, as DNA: TGTGCCAGCAGCGTCGGAGGGGCTGAAGCTTTCTTT. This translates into CASSVGGAEAFF.

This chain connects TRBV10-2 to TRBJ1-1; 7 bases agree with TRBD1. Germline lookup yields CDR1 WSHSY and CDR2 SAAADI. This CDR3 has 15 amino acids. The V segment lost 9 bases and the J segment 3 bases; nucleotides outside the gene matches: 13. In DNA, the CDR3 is TGCGCCAGTCTTTTACAGGGGCGGGCCGACACTGAAGCTTTCTTT. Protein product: CASLLQGRADTEAFF.

The CDR3 protein is CASSPRVGQGEETQYF. The CDR3 nucleotides read TGTGCCAGCAGCCCCCGCGTGGGACAGGGTGAAGAGACCCAGTACTTC. The chain links TRBV13 to TRBJ2-5; 9 bases align to TRBD1. This CDR3 is built from 16 residues. Germline-derived CDR1 and CDR2 are PRHDT and FYEKMQ (reference sequence). Losses at the gene ends were 5 bases for V and 3 bases for J; bases not matched to a gene: 10.

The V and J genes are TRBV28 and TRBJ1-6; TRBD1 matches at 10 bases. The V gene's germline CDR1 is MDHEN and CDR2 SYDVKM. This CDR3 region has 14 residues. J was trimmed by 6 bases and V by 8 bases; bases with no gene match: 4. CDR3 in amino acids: CASLRTGGNSPLHF. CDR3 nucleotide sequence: TGTGCCAGCCTCCGGACAGGGGGTAATTCACCCCTCCACTTT.

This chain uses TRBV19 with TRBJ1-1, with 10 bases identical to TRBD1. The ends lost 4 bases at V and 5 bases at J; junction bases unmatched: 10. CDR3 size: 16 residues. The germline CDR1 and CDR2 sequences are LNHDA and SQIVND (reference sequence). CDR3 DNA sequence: TGTGCCAGTAGTACACGGGACAGGGGAGCGGCGACTGAAGCTTTCTTT. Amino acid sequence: CASSTRDRGAATEAFF.

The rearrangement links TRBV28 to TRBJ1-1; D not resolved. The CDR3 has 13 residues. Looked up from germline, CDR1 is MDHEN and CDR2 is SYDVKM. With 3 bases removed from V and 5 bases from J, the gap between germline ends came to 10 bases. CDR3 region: CASSLAVWTEAFF. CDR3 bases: TGTGCCAGCAGTTTGGCAGTTTGGACTGAAGCTTTCTTT.

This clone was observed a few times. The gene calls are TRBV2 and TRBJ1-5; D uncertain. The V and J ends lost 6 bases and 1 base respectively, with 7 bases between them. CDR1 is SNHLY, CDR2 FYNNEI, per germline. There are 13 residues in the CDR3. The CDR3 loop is CASSGYSNQPQHF. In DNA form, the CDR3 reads TGTGCCAGCAGCGGATACAGCAATCAGCCCCAGCATTTT.

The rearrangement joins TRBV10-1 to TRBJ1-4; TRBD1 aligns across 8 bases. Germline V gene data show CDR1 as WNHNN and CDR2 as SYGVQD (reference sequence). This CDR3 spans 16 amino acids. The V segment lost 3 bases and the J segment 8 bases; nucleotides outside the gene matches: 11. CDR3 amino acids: CASSDPTGTGAEKLFF. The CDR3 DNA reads TGCGCCAGCAGTGACCCAACCGGGACAGGTGCCGAAAAACTGTTTTTT.

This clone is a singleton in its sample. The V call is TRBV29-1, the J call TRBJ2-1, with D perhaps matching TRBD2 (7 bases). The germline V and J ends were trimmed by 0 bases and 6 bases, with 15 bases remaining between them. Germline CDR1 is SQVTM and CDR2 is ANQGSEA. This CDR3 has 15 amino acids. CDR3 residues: CSVEDYGGRFNEQFF. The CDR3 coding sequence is TGCAGCGTTGAAGATTACGGGGGGCGTTTCAATGAGCAGTTCTTC.

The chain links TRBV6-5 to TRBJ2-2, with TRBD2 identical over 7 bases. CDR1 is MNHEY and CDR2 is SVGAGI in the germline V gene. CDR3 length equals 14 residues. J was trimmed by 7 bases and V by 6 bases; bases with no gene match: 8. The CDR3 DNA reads TGTGCCAGCAGCGTCATGGGGGGGAACGGGGAGCTGTTTTTT. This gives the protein CASSVMGGNGELFF.

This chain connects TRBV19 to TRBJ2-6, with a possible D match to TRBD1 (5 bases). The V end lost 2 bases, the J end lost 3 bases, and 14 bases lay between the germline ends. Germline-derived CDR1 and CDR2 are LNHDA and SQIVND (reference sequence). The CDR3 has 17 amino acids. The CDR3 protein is CASSIRAGSYGANVLTF. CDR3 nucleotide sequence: TGTGCCAGTAGTATAAGGGCAGGGTCATATGGGGCCAACGTCCTGACTTTC.

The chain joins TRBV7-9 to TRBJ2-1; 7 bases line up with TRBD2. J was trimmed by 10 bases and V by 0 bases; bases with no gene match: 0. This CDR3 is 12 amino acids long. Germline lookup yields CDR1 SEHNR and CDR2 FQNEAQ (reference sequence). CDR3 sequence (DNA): TGTGCCAGCAGCTTAGCGGGACTAGAGCAGTTCTTC. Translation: CASSLAGLEQFF. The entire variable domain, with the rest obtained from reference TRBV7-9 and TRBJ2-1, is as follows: DTGVSQNPRHKITKRGQNVTFRCDPISEHNRLYWYRQTLGQGPEFLTYFQNEAQLEKSRLLSDRFSAERPKGSFSTLEIQRTEQGDSAMYLCASSLAGLEQFFGPGTRLTVL.

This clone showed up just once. CDR3 residues: CASSIGVNQPQHF. DNA of the CDR3: TGTGCCAGTAGTATAGGAGTTAATCAGCCCCAGCATTTT. The rearrangement joins TRBV19 to TRBJ1-5; D unresolved. V shed 1 base and J shed 4 bases, with 5 bases lying between them. Germline V gives CDR1 LNHDA, CDR2 SQIVND (reference sequence). The CDR3 spans 13 residues.